Listed below are T cell receptor beta chains from one sample, sequenced in a study of vaccination and CD4 T cells after COVID-19. TCRdb re-called the PCR reads with MiXCR, one entry per CDR3 protein. The data contain approximately 10,000 distinct CDR3 sequences, 60% to 80% of them seen just once; the ten biggest clones take up over 9.5%. No antigens are known for them. What was sequenced was CD4+ T cells from blood, cultured in vitro. The receptor source for this set is a human donor who had recovered from COVID-19. Each CDR3 is given with its conserved first and last residue. A D gene is named only where the DNA matches it firmly. Where a row states a size, it is once, few, many or the class of an expanded clone; other rows omit it.

clone size	D gene	J gene	V gene	CDR3 DNA	CDR3 protein
NA	NA	TRBJ1-2	TRBV6-1	TGTGCCAGCAGCCCCCGGACCCTCGGGGGCTACACCTTC	CASSPRTLGGYTF
NA	TRBD2	TRBJ2-1	TRBV6-1	TGTGCCAGCAGCTCACTAGCGGGAGTGGTTGGTGAGCAGTTCTTC	CASSSLAGVVGEQFF
NA	NA	TRBJ1-1	TRBV25-1	TGTGCCAGCAGTGGCGCAGTCCTTGAAGCTTTCTTT	CASSGAVLEAFF
NA	NA	TRBJ2-5	TRBV7-2	TGTGCCAGCAGCTTAAGGATATCGCAAGAGACCCAGTACTTC	CASSLRISQETQYF
NA	TRBD1	TRBJ1-1	TRBV20-1	TGCAGTGCTAGAGACGACAGGGCGGTAACTGAAGCTTTCTTT	CSARDDRAVTEAFF
NA	NA	TRBJ2-7	TRBV20-1	TGCAGTGCTAGAGTGGGACCCACCTCCTACGAGCAGTACTTC	CSARVGPTSYEQYF
NA	TRBD1	TRBJ2-7	TRBV20-1	TGCAGTGTAAACCCCAGCCGGGACAGGGGGCGTGAGCAGTACTTC	CSVNPSRDRGREQYF
few	TRBD2	TRBJ2-7	TRBV27	TGTGCCAGCAGTTCCCCATCGACTAGCGGGAGTTCCTACGAGCAGTACTTC	CASSSPSTSGSSYEQYF
NA	NA	TRBJ2-5	TRBV7-2	TGTGCCAGCAGCTTAGCTGAGACTAGGGAGACCCAGTACTTC	CASSLAETRETQYF
few	TRBD2	TRBJ2-1	TRBV24-1	TGTGCCACCAGTGTGGGGGGGGTATACAATGAGCAGTTCTTC	CATSVGGVYNEQFF
NA	TRBD2	TRBJ2-5	TRBV20-1	TGCAGTGCTAGGGCCGCCGGACTAGCACCCAACAGTGGGGAGACCCAGTACTTC	CSARAAGLAPNSGETQYF
large	NA	TRBJ1-1	TRBV7-9	TGTGCCAGCAGTGATATGGGGGGAGGGAACACTGAAGCTTTCTTT	CASSDMGGGNTEAFF
NA	NA	TRBJ1-1	TRBV20-1	TGCAGTCTTCGAAGAATGAACACTGAAGCTTTCTTT	CSLRRMNTEAFF
NA	NA	TRBJ1-5	TRBV6-1	TGTGCCAGCAGTAGGACTGACCGAGGGCAGCCCCAGCATTTT	CASSRTDRGQPQHF
NA	NA	TRBJ1-2	TRBV28	TGTGCCAGCAGTTCCCGGGTGGAGGGCTACACCTTC	CASSSRVEGYTF
NA	NA	TRBJ1-2	TRBV28	TGTGCCAGCACCTCACCGATAACCCTTCTGAGCTACACCTTC	CASTSPITLLSYTF
NA	TRBD1	TRBJ1-1	TRBV15	TGTGCCACCAGCAGGTCCCCGGGACAGGGGAAGAACACTGAAGCTTTCTTT	CATSRSPGQGKNTEAFF
NA	NA	TRBJ2-3	TRBV4-3	TGCGCCAGCAGCCAAGAAGGGCGCACAGATACGCAGTATTTT	CASSQEGRTDTQYF